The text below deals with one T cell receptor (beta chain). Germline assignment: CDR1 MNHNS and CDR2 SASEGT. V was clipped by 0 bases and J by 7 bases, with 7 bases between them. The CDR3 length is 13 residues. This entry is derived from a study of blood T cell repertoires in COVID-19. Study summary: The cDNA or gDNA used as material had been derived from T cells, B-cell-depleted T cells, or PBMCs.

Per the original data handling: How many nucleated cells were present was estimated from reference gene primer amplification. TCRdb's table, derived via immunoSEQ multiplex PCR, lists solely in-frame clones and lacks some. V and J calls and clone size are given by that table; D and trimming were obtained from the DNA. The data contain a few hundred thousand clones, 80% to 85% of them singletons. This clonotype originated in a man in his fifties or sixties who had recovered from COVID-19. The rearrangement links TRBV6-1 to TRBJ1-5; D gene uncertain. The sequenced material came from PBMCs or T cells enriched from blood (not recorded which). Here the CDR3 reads CASSEASKQPQHF. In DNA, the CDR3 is TGTGCCAGCAGTGAAGCGAGTAAGCAGCCCCAGCATTTT.